This T cell receptor beta chain was observed in a study of glioma-infiltrating T cells. Overall study results and limits: Only very few CDR3 sequences appeared in both tissue and blood. Gliomas, especially low-grade, showed above-expected tissue-blood divergence; non-neoplastic patients showed below.

V was clipped by 1 base and J by 0 bases, with 6 bases between them. The CDR3 is 14 residues long. CDR1 SGHVS and CDR2 FNYEAQ come from the germline V gene. The iRepertoire nested amplicon-rescue multiplex PCR amplified TCR alpha and beta CDR3s from RNA. One-step reverse transcription and amplification started from approximately 100-400 ng of tissue mRNA or PBMC total RNA. A single record per CDR3 protein comes from TCRdb applying MiXCR to the multiplex PCR reads. The profile shows roughly 200,000 distinct CDR3 sequences, roughly 45% of them singletons. This clonotype was observed at least ten times. Its specificity is unknown.

The V and J genes are TRBV7-6 and TRBJ1-1; no definite D call. The source of this sequence is a human donor with low-grade glioma or glioblastoma, undergoing nonglioma brain surgery, or in good health (not recorded which). The specimen sequenced was glioma tissue, nonneoplastic brain tissue, or PBMCs (not recorded which). The CDR3: CASSLGPVNTEAFF. As DNA, the CDR3 is TGTGCCAGCAGCTTAGGACCGGTGAACACTGAAGCTTTCTTT.